This TCR beta chain was retrieved from a study of blood T cell repertoires in COVID-19. Overall study context: Collection of acute and convalescent COVID-19 samples took place in the United States, Italy and Spain. From T cells, B-cell-depleted T cells, or PBMCs came the material, which was cDNA or gDNA.

This clone has a single count. In the authors' workflow: Reference gene primers were amplified, and this amplification served to estimate nucleated cell counts. Sequencing used immunoSEQ multiplex PCR; TCRdb keeps in-frame clones, though not all of them. The DNA was the basis for D and trimming; V, J and clone size are from that table. The sample has tens of thousands of clones, approximately 93% seen once. The trim removed 1 base at V and 4 bases at J, leaving 9 bases unmatched. This CDR3 is 18 amino acids long. The germline V gene has CDR1 PRHDT and CDR2 FYEKMQ (reference sequence). The material sequenced was peripheral blood. This clonotype originated in a man between 60 and 70 years old with acute or convalescent COVID-19. The chain is built from TRBV13 and TRBJ2-3; 12 bases line up with TRBD2. Here the CDR3 DNA reads TGTGCCAGCAGCTTAGACGGACTAGCGGGGTCAGGGGCAGATACGCAGTATTTT. This gives the protein CASSLDGLAGSGADTQYF.